Following are 10 T cell receptor beta chains from one sample sequenced in a study of blood T cell repertoires in COVID-19. Sequenced by immunoSEQ multiplex PCR; TCRdb stores in-frame clones only, minus some. The sample has 57,000 or so clones, 70% to 80% seen once. Sequenced material: peripheral blood. Receptors were obtained from a man aged 45 to 65 with active or convalescent COVID-19.

The CDR3 sequence is CSVEGGRQGLYGYTF. CDR3 nucleotide sequence: TGCAGCGTTGAAGGAGGGAGGCAAGGACTCTATGGCTACACCTTC. This chain links TRBV29-1 with TRBJ1-2; no clear D. V dropped 1 base and J dropped 4 bases, with 16 bases sitting between them. From germline, CDR1 is SQVTM and CDR2 ANQGSEA. The CDR3 extends over 15 amino acids.

The gene calls are TRBV27 and TRBJ1-1, with D possibly being TRBD1 (6 bases). V lost 8 bases and J 11 bases, leaving 15 bases between the germline ends. This CDR3 is built from 11 residues. Germline V gives CDR1 MNHEY, CDR2 SMNVEV (reference sequence). Here the CDR3 reads CASQPRGPAFF. The CDR3 nucleotides read TGTGCCAGCCAACCCAGGGGCCCTGCTTTCTTT.

This rearrangement joins TRBV5-4 to TRBJ2-2; tentative D call: TRBD2 (6 bases). This CDR3 has 15 amino acids. Trimming took off 2 bases at V and 4 bases at J, with 12 bases between the two ends. Per the germline V gene, CDR1 is SGHNT and CDR2 is YYREEE (reference sequence). The chain's CDR3 is CASSFTSGVTGELFF. In nucleotides, the CDR3 is TGTGCCAGCAGCTTCACTTCGGGAGTCACCGGGGAGCTGTTTTTT.

The V and J genes are TRBV6-5 and TRBJ1-5; D gene uncertain. V was pared by 6 bases and J by 0 bases, with 12 bases between. Germline V gene sequence: CDR1 MNHEY, CDR2 SVGAGI. This CDR3 contains 15 residues. The CDR3 DNA sequence: TGTGCCAGCAGCTCACGGAGTGGTAGCAATCAGCCCCAGCATTTT. Protein sequence: CASSSRSGSNQPQHF.

The V call is TRBV7-8, the J call TRBJ2-7; D remains ambiguous. Between the trimmed V and J ends, which lost 3 bases and 2 bases, there was a span of 8 bases. CDR1 is SGHVS, CDR2 FQNEAQ, per germline. The CDR3 is 13 amino acids. Here the CDR3 reads CASSFPEAYEQYF. The DNA of the CDR3 is TGTGCCAGCAGCTTCCCAGAGGCCTACGAGCAGTACTTC.

The chain employs TRBV30 and TRBJ1-2; 7 bases line up with TRBD1. J lost 7 bases, V lost 4 bases, and 9 bases had no gene match. The CDR3 runs to 13 residues. Germline V gene lookup returns CDR1 GTSNPN and CDR2 SVGIG (reference sequence). The CDR3 coding sequence is TGTGCCTGGAATCCCTCAGGGGGATTTGGCTACACCTTC. Its protein is CAWNPSGGFGYTF.

This chain uses TRBV6-5 with TRBJ1-2, with D perhaps matching TRBD1 (5 bases). The CDR3 length is 15 residues. Germline CDR1 reads MNHEY; CDR2 reads SVGAGI. Trimming pared 6 bases from V and 8 bases from J, leaving 22 bases between. The CDR3 region has the DNA TGTGCCAGCAGACGGGAGGGGATTTTGCCTCGGGGCTACACCTTC. This sequence encodes CASRREGILPRGYTF.

This clone has just a few counts. The chain links TRBV7-9 to TRBJ2-2; D gene unclear. Looked up from germline, CDR1 is SEHNR and CDR2 is FQNEAQ (reference sequence). With 1 base removed from V and 5 bases from J, the gap between germline ends came to 17 bases. This CDR3 has 17 amino acids. The chain's CDR3 is CASSLGYGQASTGELFF. The CDR3 DNA reads TGTGCCAGCAGCTTAGGTTATGGGCAGGCCAGTACCGGGGAGCTGTTTTTT.

This clone was seen more than once but under ten times. V gene TRBV10-1 combines with J gene TRBJ2-2; TRBD2 matches 8 bases. This CDR3 region has 15 residues. Trimming cost V 4 bases and J 7 bases; bases outside gene matches: 8. CDR1 is WNHNN, CDR2 SYGVQD, per germline (reference sequence). The CDR3 DNA follows: TGCGCCAGCAGTGCGGGGGGGCGCGATGGCGGGGAGCTGTTTTTT. Translated, it gives CASSAGGRDGGELFF.

This chain joins TRBV30 and TRBJ1-1; TRBD1 matches 9 bases. Germline CDR1 is GTSNPN and CDR2 is SVGIG (reference sequence). CDR3 size: 13 residues. Trimming took 5 bases from V and 2 from J; bases not matched to a gene: 3. DNA of the CDR3: TGTGCCTGGGAGGGACAGGGCAACACTGAAGCTTTCTTT. Its protein product is CAWEGQGNTEAFF.